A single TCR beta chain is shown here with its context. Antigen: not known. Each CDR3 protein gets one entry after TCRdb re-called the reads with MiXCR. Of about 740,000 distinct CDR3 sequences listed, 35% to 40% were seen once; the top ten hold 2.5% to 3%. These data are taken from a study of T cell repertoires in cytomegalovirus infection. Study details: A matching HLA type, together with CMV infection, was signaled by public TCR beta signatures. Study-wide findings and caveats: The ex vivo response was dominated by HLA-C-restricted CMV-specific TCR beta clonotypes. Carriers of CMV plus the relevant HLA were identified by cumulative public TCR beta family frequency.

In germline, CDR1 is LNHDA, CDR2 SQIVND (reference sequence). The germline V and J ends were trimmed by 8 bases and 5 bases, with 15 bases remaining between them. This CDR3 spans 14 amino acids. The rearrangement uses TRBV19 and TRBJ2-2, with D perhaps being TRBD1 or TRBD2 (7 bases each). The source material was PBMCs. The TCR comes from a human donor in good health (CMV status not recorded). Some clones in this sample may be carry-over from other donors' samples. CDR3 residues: CASSTGRETGELFF. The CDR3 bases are TGTGCCAGTTCGACAGGGAGGGAAACCGGGGAGCTGTTTTTT.